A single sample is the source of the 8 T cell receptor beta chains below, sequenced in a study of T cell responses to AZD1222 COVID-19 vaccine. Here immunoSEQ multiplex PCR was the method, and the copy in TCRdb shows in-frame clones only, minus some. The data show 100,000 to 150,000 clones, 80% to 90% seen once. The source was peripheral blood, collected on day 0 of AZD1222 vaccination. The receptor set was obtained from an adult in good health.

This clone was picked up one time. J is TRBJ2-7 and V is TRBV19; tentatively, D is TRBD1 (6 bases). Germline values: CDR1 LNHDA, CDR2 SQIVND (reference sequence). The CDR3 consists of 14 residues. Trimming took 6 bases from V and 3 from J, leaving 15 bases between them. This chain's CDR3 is CASSFGTIDYEQYF. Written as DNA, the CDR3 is TGTGCCAGTAGCTTCGGGACAATAGACTACGAGCAGTACTTC.

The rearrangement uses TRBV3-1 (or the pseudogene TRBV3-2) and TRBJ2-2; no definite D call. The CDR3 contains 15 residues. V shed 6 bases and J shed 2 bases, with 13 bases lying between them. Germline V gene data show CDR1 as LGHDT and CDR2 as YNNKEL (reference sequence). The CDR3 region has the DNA TGTGCCAGCAGTCTCAACACTGTAAACACCGGGGAGCTGTTTTTT. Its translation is CASSLNTVNTGELFF.

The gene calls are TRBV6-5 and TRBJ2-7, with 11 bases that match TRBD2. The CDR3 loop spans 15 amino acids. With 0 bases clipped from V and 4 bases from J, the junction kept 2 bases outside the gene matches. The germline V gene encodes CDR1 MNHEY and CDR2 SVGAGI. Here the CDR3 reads CASSYSIAGGYEQYF. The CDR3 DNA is TGTGCCAGCAGTTACTCAATAGCGGGAGGGTACGAGCAGTACTTC.

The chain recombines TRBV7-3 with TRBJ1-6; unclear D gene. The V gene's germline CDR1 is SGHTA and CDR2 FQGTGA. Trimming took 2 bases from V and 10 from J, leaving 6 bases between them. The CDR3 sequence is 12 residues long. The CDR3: CASSLGKSPLHF. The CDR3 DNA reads TGTGCCAGCAGCTTAGGAAAATCACCCCTCCACTTT.

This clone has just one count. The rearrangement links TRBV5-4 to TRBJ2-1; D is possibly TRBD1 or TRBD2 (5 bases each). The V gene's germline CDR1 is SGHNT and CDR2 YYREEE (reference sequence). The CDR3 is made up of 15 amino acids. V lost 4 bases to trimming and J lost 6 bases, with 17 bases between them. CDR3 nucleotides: TGTGCCAGCAGCCCCGACACGGGGACCGGCAATGAGCAGTTCTTC. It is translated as CASSPDTGTGNEQFF. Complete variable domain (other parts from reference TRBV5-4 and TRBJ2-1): ETGVTQSPTHLIKTRGQQVTLRCSSQSGHNTVSWYQQALGQGPQFIFQYYREEENGRGNFPPRFSGLQFPNYSSELNVNALELDDSALYLCASSPDTGTGNEQFFGPGTRLTVL.

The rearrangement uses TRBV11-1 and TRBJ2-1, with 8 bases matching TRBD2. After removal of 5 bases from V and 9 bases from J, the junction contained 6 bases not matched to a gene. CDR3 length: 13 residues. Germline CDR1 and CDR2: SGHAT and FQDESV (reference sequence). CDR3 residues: CASSPAGGPEQFF. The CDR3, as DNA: TGTGCCAGCAGCCCCGCGGGAGGCCCTGAGCAGTTCTTC. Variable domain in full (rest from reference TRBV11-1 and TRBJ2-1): EAEVAQSPRYKITEKSQAVAFWCDPISGHATLYWYRQILGQGPELLVQFQDESVVDDSQLPKDRFSAERLKGVDSTLKIQPAELGDSAMYLCASSPAGGPEQFFGPGTRLTVL.

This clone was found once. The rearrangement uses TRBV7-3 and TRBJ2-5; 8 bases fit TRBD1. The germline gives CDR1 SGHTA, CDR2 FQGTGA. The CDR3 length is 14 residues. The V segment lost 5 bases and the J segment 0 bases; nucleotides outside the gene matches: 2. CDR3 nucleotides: TGTGCCAGCAGCGCGACAGGGGACCAAGAGACCCAGTACTTC. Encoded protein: CASSATGDQETQYF. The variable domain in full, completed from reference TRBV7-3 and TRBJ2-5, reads GAGVSQTPSNKVTEKGKYVELRCDPISGHTALYWYRQSLGQGPEFLIYFQGTGAADDSGLPNDRFFAVRPEGSVSTLKIQRTERGDSAVYLCASSATGDQETQYFGPGTRLLVL.

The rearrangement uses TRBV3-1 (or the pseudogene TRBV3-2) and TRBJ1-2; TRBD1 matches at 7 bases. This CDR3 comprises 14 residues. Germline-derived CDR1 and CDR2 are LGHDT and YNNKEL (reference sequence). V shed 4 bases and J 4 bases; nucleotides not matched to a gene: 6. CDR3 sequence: CASSLDREVYGYTF. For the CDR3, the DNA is TGTGCCAGCAGCCTCGACAGGGAGGTCTATGGCTACACCTTC.